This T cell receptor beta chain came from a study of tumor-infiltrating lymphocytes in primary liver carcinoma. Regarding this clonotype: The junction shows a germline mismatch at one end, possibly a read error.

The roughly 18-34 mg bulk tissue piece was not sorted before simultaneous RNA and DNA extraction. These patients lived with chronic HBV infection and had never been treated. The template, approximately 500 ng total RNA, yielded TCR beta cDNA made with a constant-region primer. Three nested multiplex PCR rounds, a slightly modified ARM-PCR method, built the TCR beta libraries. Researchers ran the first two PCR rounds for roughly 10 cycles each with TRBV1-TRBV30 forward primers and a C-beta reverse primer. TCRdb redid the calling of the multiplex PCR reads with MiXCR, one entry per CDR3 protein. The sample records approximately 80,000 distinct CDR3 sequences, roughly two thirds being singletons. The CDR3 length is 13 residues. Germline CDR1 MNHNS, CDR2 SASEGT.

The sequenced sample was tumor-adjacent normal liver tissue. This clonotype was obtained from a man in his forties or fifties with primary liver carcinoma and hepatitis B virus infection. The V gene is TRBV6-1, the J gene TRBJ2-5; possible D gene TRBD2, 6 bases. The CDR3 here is CASSRDLGETHYF. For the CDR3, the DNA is TGTGCCAGCAGCAGGGACTTAGGAGAGACCCACTACTTC.